This TCR beta chain originates from a study of regulatory T cells in long-lasting Graves disease. Regarding time point: newly diagnosed GD, antithyroid drugs for less than 3 months. PBMC RNA was the source of the TCR library. The diagnosis of Graves' disease used American Thyroid Association guidelines. Between the trimmed V and J ends, which lost 5 bases and 2 bases, there was a span of 16 bases. Per the germline V gene, CDR1 is MNHEY and CDR2 is SMNVEV (reference sequence). The CDR3 has 15 residues. Libraries of TCR beta came from iRepertoire HTBI primers plus Arm-PCR of CDR3 regions. One entry per CDR3 protein results from TCRdb running MiXCR on the multiplex PCR reads. Here the sample spans hundreds of thousands of distinct CDR3 sequences, around 17% being singletons. This sample was also put to use in a study of T cells in Graves' hyperthyroidism and ophthalmopathy. From that paper: An absence of ophthalmopathy progression within 18 months meant stable Graves' hyperthyroidism. Blood held most thyroid clonotypes expanded above 0.001 frequency.

The rearrangement joins TRBV27 to TRBJ2-7; D call uncertain. The sequences come from peripheral blood mononuclear cells (PBMCs), collected at new diagnosis, from a patient treated with antithyroid drugs. This receptor was taken from a woman aged 25 to 45 with Graves disease. The CDR3 DNA is TGTGCCAGCAGTCCCCTGGAACTACCTACCTACGAGCAGTACTTC. It is translated as CASSPLELPTYEQYF.